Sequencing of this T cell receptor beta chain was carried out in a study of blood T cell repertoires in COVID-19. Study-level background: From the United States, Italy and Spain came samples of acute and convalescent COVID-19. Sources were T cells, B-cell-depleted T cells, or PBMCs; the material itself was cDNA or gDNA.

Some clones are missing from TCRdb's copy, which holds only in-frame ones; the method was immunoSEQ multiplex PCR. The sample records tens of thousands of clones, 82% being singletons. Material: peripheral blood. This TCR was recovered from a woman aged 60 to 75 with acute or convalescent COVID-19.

CDR3 residues: CASSPHRTGGLILPSTYNSPLHF. Here the CDR3 DNA reads TGTGCCAGCAGCCCGCACCGGACAGGGGGCCTCATTCTTCCTTCTACCTATAATTCACCCCTCCACTTT. The chain is built from TRBV7-8 and TRBJ1-6; the match to TRBD1 covers 11 bases. After removal of 5 bases from V and 2 bases from J, the junction contained 23 bases not matched to a gene. CDR1 and CDR2 (germline): SGHVS, FQNEAQ. The CDR3 is 23 residues long.